The clone carrying this T cell receptor beta chain has just a few counts. These data originate in a study of blood T cell repertoires in COVID-19. Turning to the study itself: Collection of acute and convalescent COVID-19 samples took place in the United States, Italy and Spain. PBMCs, B-cell-depleted T cells, or T cells provided the cDNA or gDNA that made up the material.

Original analysis: Reference gene primer amplification yielded estimated nucleated cell counts. Clones were sequenced by immunoSEQ multiplex PCR, and TCRdb holds only the in-frame ones, with some missing. The V and J calls and clone size come from that table; D and trimming were worked out from the DNA. The profile shows 90,000 to 130,000 clones, 75% to 90% of them singletons. Trimming left V 5 bases short and J 5 bases short, with 13 bases between. The CDR3 contains 14 residues. Per germline, CDR1 SGHVS and CDR2 FQNEAQ. The rearrangement uses TRBV7-8 and TRBJ1-5; D is perhaps TRBD1 (5 bases). The sample comprised peripheral blood. This clonotype originated in a woman in her 70s with acute or convalescent COVID-19. CDR3 loop: CASSLGGLDQPQHF. The CDR3, as DNA: TGTGCCAGCAGCCTGGGGGGATTAGATCAGCCCCAGCATTTT.